Following are 7 T cell receptor beta chains from one sample sequenced in a study of cytomegalovirus exposure and HLA in healthy donors. Primers included in the PCR were 60 Vbeta and 13 Jbeta primers. Measured with immunoSEQ multiplex PCR; TCRdb has only the in-frame clones, and not every one. Of 150,000 or so clones in the sample, more than 70% were seen once. The source material was PBMCs. Source of these receptors: a male donor in good health and CMV-seronegative.

This chain links TRBV29-1 with TRBJ2-5; no clear D gene. Looked up from germline, CDR1 is SQVTM and CDR2 is ANQGSEA. The V end lost 3 bases, the J end lost 8 bases, and 10 bases lay between the germline ends. This CDR3 region has 11 residues. CDR3 amino acids: CSVEEWATQYF. The CDR3 DNA reads as TGCAGCGTTGAGGAATGGGCAACCCAGTACTTC.

The rearrangement uses TRBV2 and TRBJ2-5, with TRBD2 identical over 10 bases. The ends lost 4 bases at V and 3 bases at J; junction bases unmatched: 2. Germline CDR1 is SNHLY and CDR2 is FYNNEI. The length of the CDR3 is 14 residues. This CDR3 is CASSGLAGEETQYF. CDR3 in DNA: TGTGCCAGCAGTGGGCTAGCGGGAGAAGAGACCCAGTACTTC.

The chain joins TRBV27 to TRBJ1-3, with TRBD1 identical over 7 bases. CDR1 MNHEY and CDR2 SMNVEV come from the germline V gene (reference sequence). The V segment lost 6 bases and the J segment 0 bases; nucleotides outside the gene matches: 8. The CDR3 totals 16 residues. CDR3 loop: CASSRTGSRSGNTIYF. DNA for the CDR3: TGTGCCAGCAGCCGGACAGGTTCCCGCTCTGGAAACACCATATATTTT.

This clone was seen once. V is TRBV11-1 and J is TRBJ1-4; a weak D match, TRBD1 (5 bases). The CDR3 length is 15 residues. Germline CDR1 SGHAT, CDR2 FQDESV (reference sequence). Trimming removed 5 bases at V and 6 bases at J, with 16 bases between. CDR3 loop: CASSLSEQDHEKLFF. The CDR3 DNA is TGTGCCAGCAGCCTTTCGGAACAGGACCATGAAAAACTGTTTTTT.

J is TRBJ2-2 and V is TRBV19; weak D call: TRBD2 (5 bases). The CDR3 length is 13 residues. Trimming removed 9 bases from V and 3 bases from J, with 11 bases in between. From germline, CDR1 is LNHDA and CDR2 SQIVND (reference sequence). In nucleotides, the CDR3 is TGTGCCAGCCGCGGGTCCTACACCGGGGAGCTGTTTTTT. This encodes CASRGSYTGELFF.

The genes are TRBV28 and TRBJ2-3; possible D gene TRBD2, 7 bases. Germline-derived CDR1 and CDR2 are MDHEN and SYDVKM. V lost 5 bases and J lost 3, with 15 bases in between. This CDR3 is built from 15 residues. CDR3: CASSARGGGTDTQYF. The CDR3 DNA reads as TGTGCCAGCAGTGCCCGAGGGGGAGGGACAGATACGCAGTATTTT.

The chain recombines TRBV5-1 with TRBJ1-6; TRBD1 aligns across 7 bases. Per the germline V gene, CDR1 is SGHRS and CDR2 is YFSETQ. V was clipped by 0 bases and J by 7 bases; unmatched bases: 13. The CDR3 has 18 amino acids. In DNA form, the CDR3 reads TGCGCCAGCAGCTTGGAAGGGGGCAGGGGAGGTATGAATTCACCCCTCCACTTT. Its protein product is CASSLEGGRGGMNSPLHF. The variable domain in full, completed from reference TRBV5-1 and TRBJ1-6, reads KAGVTQTPRYLIKTRGQQVTLSCSPISGHRSVSWYQQTPGQGLQFLFEYFSETQRNKGNFPGRFSGRQFSNSRSEMNVSTLELGDSALYLCASSLEGGRGGMNSPLHFGNGTRLTVT.